This T cell receptor beta chain emerged from a study of blood T cell repertoires in COVID-19. Per germline, CDR1 SGHRS and CDR2 YFSETQ. The J segment lost 6 bases and the V segment lost 4 bases, leaving 11 bases of the junction unmatched. CDR3 size: 17 residues. Libraries were prepared by immunoSEQ multiplex PCR; TCRdb keeps only in-frame clonotypes and omits some of them. The sample contains approximately 75,000 clones, around 83% of which appear only once. The chain employs TRBV5-1 and TRBJ2-5, with 14 bases aligning to TRBD2. This clonotype was sampled from a woman aged 45 to 65 with acute or convalescent COVID-19. Material for sequencing was peripheral blood. In DNA form, the CDR3 reads TGCGCCAGCAGCCCCGGACTAGCGGGGGGATCATTGCAGACCCAGTACTTC. Amino acid sequence: CASSPGLAGGSLQTQYF.